This T cell receptor beta chain was sequenced during a study of regulatory T cells in long-lasting Graves disease. Germline CDR1 is SGHTA and CDR2 is FQGTGA. The V and J ends lost 2 bases and 6 bases, in that order; junction bases with no gene match: 8. The CDR3 consists of 16 residues. Libraries of TCR beta came from iRepertoire HTBI primers plus Arm-PCR of CDR3 regions. TCRdb reanalysed the multiplex PCR reads using MiXCR and keeps one entry per CDR3 protein. The data hold about 460,000 distinct CDR3 sequences, with 14% observed a single time. This clonotype was seen a few times. Sample time point: newly diagnosed GD, antithyroid drugs for less than 3 months. The TCR library was made from RNA extracted from PBMCs. The peripheral blood volume drawn was 8 to 9.5 milliliters, and it was collected into EDTA tubes. This sample also appeared in a second study, on T cells in Graves' hyperthyroidism and ophthalmopathy.

The chain is built from TRBV7-3 and TRBJ2-1; 9 bases line up with TRBD1. This sample comprised peripheral blood mononuclear cells (PBMCs), obtained at new diagnosis, from a patient treated with antithyroid drugs. The TCR comes from a woman aged 45-59 years with Graves disease. CDR3 residues: CASSLADRGDGNEQFF. The DNA for the CDR3 is TGTGCCAGCAGCTTAGCGGACAGGGGAGACGGCAATGAGCAGTTCTTC.